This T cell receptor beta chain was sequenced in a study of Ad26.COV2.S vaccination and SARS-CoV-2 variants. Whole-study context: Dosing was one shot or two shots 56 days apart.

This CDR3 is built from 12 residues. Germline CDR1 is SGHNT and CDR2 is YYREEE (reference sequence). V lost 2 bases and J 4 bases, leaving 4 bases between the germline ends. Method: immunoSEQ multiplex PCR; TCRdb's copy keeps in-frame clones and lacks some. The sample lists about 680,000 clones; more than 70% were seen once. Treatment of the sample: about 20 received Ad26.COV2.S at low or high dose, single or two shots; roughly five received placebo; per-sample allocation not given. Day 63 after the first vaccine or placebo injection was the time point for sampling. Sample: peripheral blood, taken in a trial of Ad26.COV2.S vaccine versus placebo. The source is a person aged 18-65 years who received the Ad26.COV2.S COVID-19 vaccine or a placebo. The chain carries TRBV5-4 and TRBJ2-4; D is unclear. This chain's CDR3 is CASSFDKNIQYF. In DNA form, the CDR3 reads TGTGCCAGCAGCTTCGATAAAAACATTCAGTACTTC.